This T cell receptor beta chain originates from a study of Ad26.COV2.S vaccination and SARS-CoV-2 variants. As for the study in general: Participants got Ad26.COV2.S intramuscularly, once or twice 56 days apart.

On this clone: The antigen remains unidentified. The sample carries other DNA sequences with the same CDR3.

The method was immunoSEQ multiplex PCR; TCRdb's version includes in-frame clones alone and lacks a portion of them. The sample carries roughly 450,000 clones, about 93% recorded once. Treatment reported: over 15 received Ad26.COV2.S at low or high dose, single or two shots; five or six received placebo; per-sample allocation not given. After the first vaccine or placebo injection, samples were drawn on day 63. Vaccination employed an Ad26 vector expressing the Wuhan-strain SARS-CoV-2 spike. In germline, CDR1 is SGHNT, CDR2 YYREEE (reference sequence). The CDR3 is 13 amino acids. V was trimmed by 0 bases and J by 1 base, leaving 5 bases between them. Study-wide findings and caveats: Recipients given vaccine exceeded placebo recipients in spike-specific TCR breadth.

This receptor was taken from a person between 18 and 65 years old who received the Ad26.COV2.S COVID-19 vaccine or a placebo. The sample in question was peripheral blood, obtained in a trial of Ad26.COV2.S vaccine versus placebo. The chain recombines TRBV5-4 with TRBJ2-7, with D unclear. CDR3 amino acids: CASSLEGSYEQYF. CDR3 nucleotide sequence: TGTGCCAGCAGCTTGGAGGGTTCCTACGAGCAGTACTTC. Looking up the rest from reference TRBV5-4 and TRBJ2-7 gives the full variable domain: ETGVTQSPTHLIKTRGQQVTLRCSSQSGHNTVSWYQQALGQGPQFIFQYYREEENGRGNFPPRFSGLQFPNYSSELNVNALELDDSALYLCASSLEGSYEQYFGPGTRLTVT.